The 27 T cell receptor beta chains reported below all come from one sample, sequenced in a study of Ad26.COV2.S vaccination and SARS-CoV-2 variants (dated by TCRdb to the early 2020s). Libraries were prepared through the immunoSEQ multiplex PCR assay. Drawn from immuneACCESS, this table holds only the in-frame rearrangements with V and J called that TCRdb kept. Clones are partly lost; checked studies trace under half to an unresolved V gene and leave the rest unexplained. Here the sample has 200,000 to 300,000 clones; around nine tenths occur a single time. Jointly, the top ten make up around 11% of the sample. Per the publication, the treatment or condition label means: around 19 received Ad26.COV2.S at low or high dose, single or two shots; several received placebo; per-sample allocation not given. For vaccine and placebo recipients, repertoires were sequenced using samples collected on day 63 after the first injection.

The specimen was peripheral blood, collected in a trial of Ad26.COV2.S vaccine versus placebo. These receptors were collected from a person aged 18-65 years who received the Ad26.COV2.S COVID-19 vaccine or a placebo.

The chain carries TRBV25-1 and TRBJ2-1; D unresolved. Germline CDR1 and CDR2: MGHDK and SYGVNS. The ends were cut back, 5 bases at V and 1 base at J, with 6 bases in the middle. This CDR3 is built from 13 residues. The CDR3: CASSPLSYNEQFF. The CDR3 nucleotides read TGTGCCAGCAGTCCGCTATCCTACAATGAGCAGTTCTTC. The variable domain in full, completed from reference TRBV25-1 and TRBJ2-1, reads EADIYQTPRYLVIGTGKKITLECSQTMGHDKMYWYQQDPGMELHLIHYSYGVNSTEKGDLSSESTVSRIRTEHFPLTLESARPSHTSQYLCASSPLSYNEQFFGPGTRLTVL.

This clone was picked up one time. CDR3 nucleotide sequence: TGTGCCAGCAGCTTAGGGACAGGGTCTCACGAGCAGTACTTC. Translated, it gives CASSLGTGSHEQYF. The chain joins TRBV7-8 to TRBJ2-7; TRBD1 matches at 8 bases. The ends lost 1 base at V and 5 bases at J; junction bases unmatched: 4. This CDR3 has 14 residues. In germline, CDR1 is SGHVS, CDR2 FQNEAQ. Supplemented by reference TRBV7-8 and TRBJ2-7, the full variable domain reads GAGVSQSPRYKVAKRGQDVALRCDPISGHVSLFWYQQALGQGPEFLTYFQNEAQLDKSGLPSDRFFAERPEGSVSTLKIQRTQQEDSAVYLCASSLGTGSHEQYFGPGTRLTVT.

The chain uses TRBV28 and TRBJ2-1, with TRBD1 matching over 9 bases. Germline-derived CDR1 and CDR2 are MDHEN and SYDVKM. This CDR3 spans 15 amino acids. V lost 6 bases, J lost 5 bases, and 8 bases stayed unmatched. This CDR3 is CASSPSDRGNNEQFF. The CDR3 bases are TGTGCCAGCAGCCCTTCCGACAGGGGGAACAATGAGCAGTTCTTC. Filled out from reference TRBV28 and TRBJ2-1, the complete variable domain reads DVKVTQSSRYLVKRTGEKVFLECVQDMDHENMFWYRQDPGLGLRLIYFSYDVKMKEKGDIPEGYSVSREKKERFSLILESASTNQTSMYLCASSPSDRGNNEQFFGPGTRLTVL.

The V and J genes are TRBV13 and TRBJ1-2; no definite D call. Trimming removed 0 bases from V and 0 bases from J, with 11 bases in between. Germline-derived CDR1 and CDR2 are PRHDT and FYEKMQ (reference sequence). The CDR3 has 16 residues. As DNA, the CDR3 is TGTGCCAGCAGCTTAGGCGTCAGGTTAGCTAACTATGGCTACACCTTC. Protein: CASSLGVRLANYGYTF.

This clone was recorded only once. DNA of the CDR3: TGCGCCAGCAGCCAGGACACGAACTCTGGAAACACCATATATTTT. It is translated as CASSQDTNSGNTIYF. The V and J genes are TRBV4-1 and TRBJ1-3; TRBD1 is a possible D gene (5 bases). The CDR3 has 15 residues. Germline-derived CDR1 and CDR2 are MGHRA and YSYEKL. V was shortened by 3 bases and J by 0 bases, with 9 bases between the two germline ends.

This chain uses TRBV6-2 or TRBV6-3 with TRBJ2-3; 7 bases agree with TRBD2. The CDR3 is 16 amino acids. The junction had 9 bases not matched to a gene; V was cut back by 4 bases and J by 2 bases. Germline V gene lookup returns CDR1 MNHEY and CDR2 SVGEGT. The CDR3 reads CASSSRLALNTDTQYF. The CDR3 region has the DNA TGTGCCAGCAGTTCCCGACTAGCTCTCAACACAGATACGCAGTATTTT.

The J gene is TRBJ2-3, the V gene TRBV5-1; 8 bases agree with TRBD2. Germline CDR1 SGHRS, CDR2 YFSETQ. The J segment lost 1 base and the V segment lost 2 bases, leaving 9 bases of the junction unmatched. CDR3 length: 17 residues. The CDR3 nucleotides read TGCGCCAGCAGCTTTTACGGGAGGGCCCTCGGCACAGATACGCAGTATTTT. As protein: CASSFYGRALGTDTQYF.

The rearrangement joins TRBV18 to TRBJ1-6; D is possibly TRBD1 (6 bases). The V end lost 4 bases, the J end lost 7 bases, and 20 bases lay between the germline ends. The CDR3 is made up of 17 amino acids. Germline V gene lookup returns CDR1 KGHSH and CDR2 LQKENI. The CDR3, as DNA: TGTGCCAGCTCACGAGTGAGTGCAGGGGAATTAAATTCACCCCTCCACTTT. Amino acid sequence: CASSRVSAGELNSPLHF. The full variable domain, in which reference TRBV18 and TRBJ1-6 provide the parts outside the CDR3, is NAGVMQNPRHLVRRRGQEARLRCSPMKGHSHVYWYRQLPEEGLKFMVYLQKENIIDESGMPKERFSAEFPKEGPSILRIQQVVRGDSAAYFCASSRVSAGELNSPLHFGNGTRLTVT.

The count of this clone is one. CDR3 in DNA: TGTGCCAGCAGCCAAGATTACCAGAACACCGGGGAGCTGTTTTTT. Protein product: CASSQDYQNTGELFF. The chain employs TRBV3-1 (or the pseudogene TRBV3-2) and TRBJ2-2; no clear D gene. The CDR3 is 15 amino acids. CDR1 and CDR2 from the germline V gene are LGHDT and YNNKEL (reference sequence). V shed 0 bases and J shed 1 base, with 6 bases lying between them.

This clone has only one observation. Other DNA sequences in this specimen translate into the identical CDR3. The rearrangement uses TRBV30 and TRBJ1-5, with D perhaps TRBD1 (6 bases). Germline assignment: CDR1 GTSNPN and CDR2 SVGIG (reference sequence). CDR3 length: 13 residues. The V end was cut by 0 bases, the J end by 4 bases, with 7 bases between. As DNA, the CDR3 is TGTGCCTGGAGTGTCCAGGGGAATCAGCCCCAGCATTTT. Protein sequence: CAWSVQGNQPQHF.

As to this clone: Other nucleotide sequences from this sample produce the same CDR3. The chain uses TRBV4-1 and TRBJ2-3; D uncertain. The CDR3 is 13 residues long. Trimming pared 0 bases from V and 11 bases from J, leaving 12 bases between. CDR1 is MGHRA, CDR2 YSYEKL, per germline. The CDR3 nucleotides read TGCGCCAGCAGCCAAGACAGTTGGAGAGAGCAGTATTTT. It translates to CASSQDSWREQYF.

The CDR3 is CASSALGGSSYNEQFF. DNA of the CDR3: TGTGCCAGCAGTGCCCTGGGGGGGAGCTCCTACAATGAGCAGTTCTTC. The V call is TRBV2, the J call TRBJ2-1, with TRBD2 matching over 7 bases. V shed 4 bases, J shed 0 bases, and the junction held 6 bases outside the gene matches. The germline gives CDR1 SNHLY, CDR2 FYNNEI. The CDR3 contains 16 residues. Filled out from reference TRBV2 and TRBJ2-1, the complete variable domain reads EPEVTQTPSHQVTQMGQEVILRCVPISNHLYFYWYRQILGQKVEFLVSFYNNEISEKSEIFDDQFSVERPDGSNFTLKIRSTKLEDSAMYFCASSALGGSSYNEQFFGPGTRLTVL.

This clone turned up a few times. V usage is TRBV19 and J usage is TRBJ2-7, with D perhaps being TRBD1 or TRBD2 (6 bases each). Trimming left V 5 bases short and J 6 bases short, with 20 bases between. The CDR3 length is 15 residues. The germline gives CDR1 LNHDA, CDR2 SQIVND (reference sequence). The CDR3 DNA is TGTGCCAGTAGTTCTCTAGGGGGGCTCCCAAGCGAGCAGTACTTC. It is translated as CASSSLGGLPSEQYF.

The chain is built from TRBV11-2 and TRBJ1-5; tentative D call: TRBD1 (5 bases). This CDR3 is 13 amino acids long. The germline V and J ends were trimmed by 4 bases and 12 bases, with 16 bases remaining between them. Germline V CDR1 and CDR2: SGHAT, FQNNGV. CDR3 region: CASSSTGGMVQHF. The CDR3 DNA sequence: TGTGCCAGCAGCTCCACTGGGGGAATGGTCCAGCATTTT.

This sequence joins TRBV4-1 and TRBJ2-1; D unresolved. Trimming took 3 bases from V and 5 from J, leaving 17 bases between them. Germline loops: CDR1 MGHRA, CDR2 YSYEKL. This CDR3 has 16 residues. This CDR3 is CASSHPSRLTDNEQFF. As DNA, the CDR3 is TGCGCCAGCAGCCACCCATCCCGCCTTACAGACAATGAGCAGTTCTTC.

The chain joins TRBV19 to TRBJ1-5; no reliable D call. The V and J ends lost 3 bases and 4 bases respectively, with 7 bases between them. This CDR3 has 13 amino acids. The germline CDR1 and CDR2 sequences are LNHDA and SQIVND (reference sequence). The DNA of the CDR3 is TGTGCCAGTAGTATTCTGACAAATCAGCCCCAGCATTTT. Amino acids: CASSILTNQPQHF.

The chain couples TRBV7-8 to TRBJ1-2; D gene ambiguous. The CDR3 sequence is 11 residues long. V lost 5 bases to trimming and J lost 7 bases, with 8 bases between them. Germline assignment: CDR1 SGHVS and CDR2 FQNEAQ. In DNA, the CDR3 is TGTGCCAGCAGCCTCTCGGGTGGCTACACCTTC. It yields the protein CASSLSGGYTF.

The V gene is TRBV18, the J gene TRBJ1-5; perhaps TRBD1 as D (5 bases). CDR1 and CDR2 (germline): KGHSH, LQKENI. CDR3 length equals 17 residues. Trimming took off 0 bases at V and 2 bases at J, with 14 bases between the two ends. CDR3 amino acids: CASSPPGPQGGNQPQHF. CDR3 DNA: TGTGCCAGCTCACCACCGGGCCCTCAGGGCGGCAATCAGCCCCAGCATTTT.

This chain links TRBV7-9 with TRBJ2-2; 7 positions agree with TRBD1. The CDR3 contains 14 residues. Trimming removed 3 bases from V and 7 bases from J; junction bases left unmatched: 5. Germline V gene data show CDR1 as SEHNR and CDR2 as FQNEAQ (reference sequence). CDR3: CASSFQGVGGELFF. CDR3 nucleotide sequence: TGTGCCAGCAGCTTCCAGGGGGTTGGCGGGGAGCTGTTTTTT. Full variable domain (rest looked up from reference TRBV7-9 and TRBJ2-2): DTGVSQNPRHKITKRGQNVTFRCDPISEHNRLYWYRQTLGQGPEFLTYFQNEAQLEKSRLLSDRFSAERPKGSFSTLEIQRTEQGDSAMYLCASSFQGVGGELFFGEGSRLTVL.

This clone was detected a few times. This chain connects TRBV19 to TRBJ1-2; 8 bases align to TRBD1. V trimming: 1 base; J trimming: 5 bases; junction bases outside the gene matches: 6. Germline V lookup: CDR1 LNHDA, CDR2 SQIVND (reference sequence). This CDR3 comprises 15 residues. CDR3 amino acids: CASSIVAGGQYGYTF. The CDR3 DNA is TGTGCCAGTAGTATAGTAGCAGGGGGCCAGTATGGCTACACCTTC.

The chain uses TRBV10-3 and TRBJ2-1; D not resolved. CDR1 is ENHRY, CDR2 SYGVKD, per germline. This CDR3 has 14 residues. The ends were cut back, 4 bases at V and 5 bases at J, with 12 bases in the middle. CDR3 sequence reads: CAISGLDDHNEQFF. CDR3 sequence (DNA): TGTGCCATCAGTGGATTGGACGACCACAATGAGCAGTTCTTC.

DNA of the CDR3: TGTGCCATCACTGGCAGGGAGGAAGAGACCCAGTACTTC. This codes for CAITGREEETQYF. The chain uses TRBV10-3 and TRBJ2-5; possible D gene TRBD2, 6 bases. Germline assignment: CDR1 ENHRY and CDR2 SYGVKD. The V end was cut by 7 bases, the J end by 3 bases, with 12 bases between. The CDR3 is 13 amino acids.

The chain combines TRBV7-8 with TRBJ1-1; D is unclear. The germline CDR1 and CDR2 sequences are SGHVS and FQNEAQ. The CDR3 spans 13 residues. Trimming removed 1 base at V and 4 bases at J, with 7 bases between. CDR3 sequence: CASSLVPGTEAFF. The CDR3 DNA sequence: TGTGCCAGCAGCTTAGTCCCGGGCACTGAAGCTTTCTTT.

The rearrangement joins TRBV27 to TRBJ2-7; D is possibly TRBD1 or TRBD2 (5 bases each). CDR3 length equals 15 residues. Trimming shortened V by 1 base and J by 0 bases, and 10 bases separated the two germline ends. Per the germline V gene, CDR1 is MNHEY and CDR2 is SMNVEV (reference sequence). This chain's CDR3 is CASSLYGTVSYEQYF. The CDR3 DNA reads TGTGCCAGCAGTTTATATGGGACGGTCTCCTACGAGCAGTACTTC.

The genes are TRBV25-1 and TRBJ1-5; D possibly corresponds to TRBD1 (5 bases). The V and J ends lost 6 bases and 4 bases respectively, with 16 bases between them. The CDR3 is made up of 15 amino acids. Germline V CDR1 and CDR2: MGHDK, SYGVNS. The CDR3, as DNA: TGTGCCAGCAGCGGGGGGGAGGGGCCAAATCAGCCCCAGCATTTT. Amino acids: CASSGGEGPNQPQHF.

The genes are TRBV19 and TRBJ1-1; D unresolved. Deletions cut 0 bases from V and 6 bases from J, with 11 bases between. The V gene's germline CDR1 is LNHDA and CDR2 SQIVND (reference sequence). CDR3 length: 14 amino acids. CDR3 residues: CASSIDITLPEAFF. The CDR3 region has the DNA TGTGCCAGTAGTATAGACATCACCCTCCCTGAAGCTTTCTTT.

The V and J genes are TRBV13 and TRBJ2-1; D is unclear. Trimming cost V 2 bases and J 6 bases, with 8 bases left between them. CDR3 length equals 13 residues. CDR1 PRHDT and CDR2 FYEKMQ come from the germline V gene (reference sequence). The CDR3 DNA is TGTGCCAGCAGCTTAACCAGACGCAATGAGCAGTTCTTC. Protein: CASSLTRRNEQFF.